This T cell receptor (beta chain) originates from a study of CD8+ T cells in alopecia areata. Background on the study: Patients received oral tofacitinib, 5 to 10 mg twice daily, for moderate-to-severe alopecia areata. The study, taken as a whole, reports: Scalp sample data also include resident alphabeta T cells from normal skin. More clonal than normal scalp was lesional scalp, particularly alopecia totalis/universalis.

Between the trimmed V and J ends, which lost 4 bases and 6 bases, there was a span of 12 bases. Per the germline V gene, CDR1 is GTSNPN and CDR2 is SVGIG (reference sequence). The CDR3 covers 13 residues. As the sequencing template, cDNA was produced by extracting RNA and reverse transcribing it. Assay: immunoSEQ multiplex PCR; the TCRdb copy retains only in-frame clones and omits some. The sample consists of 110,000 to 150,000 clones, about 60% of them appearing once. About this clone itself: Its target is not known.

Sequenced here: CD4+ T cells sorted from blood, sampled at week 0. The receptor's source is a human donor with alopecia areata. The V gene is TRBV30, the J gene TRBJ2-2; D tentatively fits TRBD1 or TRBD2 (5 bases each). The CDR3 reads CAWNAGAPGELFF. The CDR3 DNA is TGTGCCTGGAATGCCGGGGCCCCCGGGGAGCTGTTTTTT.